This TCR beta chain came from a study of blood T cell repertoires in COVID-19 (dated by TCRdb to 2018 to 2021). Study-level background: Samples covering the acute and convalescent phases of COVID-19 were provided by collaborators in the United States, Italy and Spain. The material from the prospective study consisted of cDNA or gDNA derived from T cells, B-cell-depleted T cells, or PBMCs. Subjects who had been exposed to COVID-19, were actively infected with it, or had recovered from it provided the deeply sampled blood TCRbeta repertoires that made up the dataset. The repertoires were released in a freely available public database meant as a resource for research on the immune response to SARS-CoV-2. Samples were obtained from the ongoing ImmuneRACE study (first 160 participants) and from 1,254 subjects provided by 6 global collaborators. The sample metadata nearly always contained a de-identified subject ID, COVID-19 status, age in years and sex. Where HLA class I and class II types were available, the types were taken from metadata supplied by the sample provider, not from assay-based typing.

The research as a whole found: The quantity of clinical and demographic metadata differed by source and by participant and was supplied without curation.

TCRbeta CDR3 regions were amplified from genomic DNA using the immunoSEQ Assay, a bias-controlled multiplex PCR. The original pipeline was this. The number of nucleated cells in each sample was estimated from the amplification of reference gene primers within the assay. To quantify the absolute abundance of each unique TCRbeta CDR3 rearrangement, sequence reads were collapsed and filtered. For each sample, productive Simpson clonality was calculated as the square root of Simpson's diversity index over productive rearrangements. Imported from immuneACCESS, the table was reduced by TCRdb to in-frame sequences with V and J called. These copies leave out some clones; in studies compared against another copy, an unresolved V gene accounts for under half, and the cause of the remainder is not known. The V and J calls and clone size come from that table; D and trimming were worked out from the DNA. This sample holds some 150,000 clones; roughly 84% were observed only once. The top ten hold approximately 0.99% of the sample.

Worth noting for this clone: What antigen it recognizes has not been identified. Qualities for individual bases were not recorded, and no much larger clone is one base off.

The germline V gene sets CDR1 to SGHVS and CDR2 to FNYEAQ. The cysteine opens and the phenylalanine closes a CDR3 of 15 amino acids. The retained sequence is limited to the CDR3, 45 bases, with the frame set at the first base. Germline trimming: 4 bases from V, 3 bases from J; junction bases outside gene matches: 5. The collaborating institutions used their own protocols to collect whole blood in K2EDTA tubes. For TCRbeta analysis, collaborator samples were shipped as frozen whole blood, as isolated PBMCs, or as DNA extracted from either sample type. This TCR derives from a man in his forties with acute or convalescent COVID-19. The sequence is built from TRBV7-6 and TRBJ2-3; 9 bases in between match TRBD2. Sequenced material: peripheral blood. The CDR3 region: CASSYRAGGTDTQYF. The bases read TGTGCCAGCAGCTACAGGGCGGGGGGGACAGATACGCAGTATTTT. Here the CDR3 is joined to the reference TRBV7-6 and TRBJ2-3 genes, and the full variable domain is: GAGVSQSPRYKVTKRGQDVALRCDPISGHVSLYWYRQALGQGPEFLTYFNYEAQQDKSGLPNDRFSAERPEGSISTLTIQRTEQRDSAMYRCASSYRAGGTDTQYFGPGTRLTVL.